The entry below gives a single T cell receptor (beta chain) sequence along with its context. The CDR3 covers 18 residues. Trimming took 4 bases from V and 4 from J; bases not matched to a gene: 12. Germline V lookup: CDR1 SGHTA, CDR2 FQGNSA. This entry comes from a study of shared clonotypes between healthy human individuals. Profiled with immunoSEQ multiplex PCR; TCRdb holds only in-frame clones, not every one. The sample holds more than 2,000,000 clones; approximately 94% are singletons and the top ten take more than 0.12%. V is TRBV7-2 and J is TRBJ2-1; 11 bases agree with TRBD2. This TCR derives from a man aged 18 to 29 in good health. Input material: naive CD4+ T cells sorted from blood. Subset in this sample: CD45RA+ positively selected. CDR3 coding DNA: TGTGCCAGCAGCTCCCTGCTCCTGAGGACTAGCGGGTACAATGAGCAGTTCTTC. The encoded protein is CASSSLLLRTSGYNEQFF.